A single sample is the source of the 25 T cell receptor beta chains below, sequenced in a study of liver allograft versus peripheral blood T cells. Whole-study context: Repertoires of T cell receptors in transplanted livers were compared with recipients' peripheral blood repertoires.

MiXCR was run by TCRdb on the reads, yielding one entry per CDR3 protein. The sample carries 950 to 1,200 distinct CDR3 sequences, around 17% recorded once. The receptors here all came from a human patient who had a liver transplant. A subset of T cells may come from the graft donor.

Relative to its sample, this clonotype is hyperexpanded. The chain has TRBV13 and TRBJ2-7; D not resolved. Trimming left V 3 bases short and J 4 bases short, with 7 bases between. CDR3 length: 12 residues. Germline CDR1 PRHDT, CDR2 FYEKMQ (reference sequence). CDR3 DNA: TGTGCCAGCAGCTTTCTGGGATACGAGCAGTACTTC. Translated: CASSFLGYEQYF.

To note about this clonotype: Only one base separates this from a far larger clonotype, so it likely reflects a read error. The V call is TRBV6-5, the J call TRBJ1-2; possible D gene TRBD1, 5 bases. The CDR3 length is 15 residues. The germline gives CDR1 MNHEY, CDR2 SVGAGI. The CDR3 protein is CTSSEWRGDNYGYTF. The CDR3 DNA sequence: TGTACCAGCAGTGAATGGCGAGGGGACAACTATGGCTACACCTTC.

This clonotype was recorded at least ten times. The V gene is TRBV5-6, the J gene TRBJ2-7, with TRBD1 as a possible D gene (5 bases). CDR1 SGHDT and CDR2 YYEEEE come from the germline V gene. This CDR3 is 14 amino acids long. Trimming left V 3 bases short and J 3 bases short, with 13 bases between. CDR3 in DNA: TGTGCCAGCAGCTCCCCGACAGCCATCTACGAGCAGTACTTC. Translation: CASSSPTAIYEQYF.

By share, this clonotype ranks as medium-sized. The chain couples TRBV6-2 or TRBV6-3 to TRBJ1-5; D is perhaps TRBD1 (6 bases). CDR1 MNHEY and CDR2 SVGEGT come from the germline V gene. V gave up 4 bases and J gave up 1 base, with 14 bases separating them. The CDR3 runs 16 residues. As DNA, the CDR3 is TGTGCCAGCAGTTCCTCTACAGGGTGGAGCAATCAGCCCCAGCATTTT. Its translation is CASSSSTGWSNQPQHF.

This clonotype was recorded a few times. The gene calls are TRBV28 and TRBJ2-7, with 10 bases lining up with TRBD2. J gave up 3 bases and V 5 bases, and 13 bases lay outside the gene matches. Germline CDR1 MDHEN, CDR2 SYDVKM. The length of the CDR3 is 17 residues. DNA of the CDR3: TGTGCCAGCAGTCCGACTCTGACTAGCGGGTTATTCTACGAGCAGTACTTC. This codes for CASSPTLTSGLFYEQYF.

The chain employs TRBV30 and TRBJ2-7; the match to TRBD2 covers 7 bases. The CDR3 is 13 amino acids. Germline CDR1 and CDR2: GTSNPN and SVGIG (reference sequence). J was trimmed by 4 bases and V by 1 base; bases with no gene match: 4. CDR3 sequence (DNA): TGTGCCTGGAGTGCAATGGGGGGGTACGAGCAGTACTTC. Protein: CAWSAMGGYEQYF.

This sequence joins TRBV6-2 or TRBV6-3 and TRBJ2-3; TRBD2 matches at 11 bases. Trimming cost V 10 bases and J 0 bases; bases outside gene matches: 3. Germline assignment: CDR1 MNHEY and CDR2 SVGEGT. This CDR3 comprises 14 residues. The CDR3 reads CATGLAGSTDTQYF. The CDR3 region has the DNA TGTGCCACCGGACTAGCGGGTAGCACAGATACGCAGTATTTT.

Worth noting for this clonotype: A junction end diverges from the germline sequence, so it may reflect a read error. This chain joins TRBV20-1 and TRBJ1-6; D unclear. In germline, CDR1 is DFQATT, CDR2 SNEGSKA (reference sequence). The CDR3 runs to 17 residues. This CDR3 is CSAREPVTSSYNSALNF. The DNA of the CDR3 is TGCAGTGCTAGAGAGCCGGTTACCAGCTCCTATAATTCAGCCCTCAACTTT.

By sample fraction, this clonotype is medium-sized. Here the CDR3 reads CASSYDSGYEQYF. The DNA of the CDR3 is TGTGCCAGCAGTTATGATAGCGGCTACGAGCAGTACTTC. The chain joins TRBV6-5 to TRBJ2-7; the D gene is possibly TRBD2 (6 bases). V lost 3 bases, J lost 3 bases, and 9 bases lay in between. Germline loops: CDR1 MNHEY, CDR2 SVGAGI. This CDR3 is built from 13 residues.

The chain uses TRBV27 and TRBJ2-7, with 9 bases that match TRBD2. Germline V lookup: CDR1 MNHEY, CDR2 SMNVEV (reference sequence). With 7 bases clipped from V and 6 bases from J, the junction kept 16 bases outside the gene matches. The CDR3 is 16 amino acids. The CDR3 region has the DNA TGTGCCAGCACCCCCCTGCCCGGGACTAGCTTCCCCGAGCAGTACTTC. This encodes CASTPLPGTSFPEQYF.

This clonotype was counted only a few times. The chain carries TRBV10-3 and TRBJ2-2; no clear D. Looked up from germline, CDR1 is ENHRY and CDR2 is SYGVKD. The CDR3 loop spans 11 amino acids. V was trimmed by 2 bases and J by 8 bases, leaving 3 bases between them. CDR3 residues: CAISEGGELFF. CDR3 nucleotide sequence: TGTGCCATCAGTGAGGGGGGGGAGCTGTTTTTT.

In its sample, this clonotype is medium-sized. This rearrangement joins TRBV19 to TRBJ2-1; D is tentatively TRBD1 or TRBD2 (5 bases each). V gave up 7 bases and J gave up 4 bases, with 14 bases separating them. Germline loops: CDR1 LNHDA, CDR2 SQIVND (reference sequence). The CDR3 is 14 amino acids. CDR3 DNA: TGTGCCAGTAATGCATTGGGGGAGTACAATGAGCAGTTCTTC. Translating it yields CASNALGEYNEQFF.

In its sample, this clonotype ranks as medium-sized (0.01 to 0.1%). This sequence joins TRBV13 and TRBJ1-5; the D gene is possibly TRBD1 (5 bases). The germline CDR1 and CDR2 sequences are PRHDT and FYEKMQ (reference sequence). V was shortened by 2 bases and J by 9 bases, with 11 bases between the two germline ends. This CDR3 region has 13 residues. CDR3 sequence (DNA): TGTGCCAGCAGCTTAAGGGGTCTTGGGCCCCAGCATTTT. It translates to CASSLRGLGPQHF.

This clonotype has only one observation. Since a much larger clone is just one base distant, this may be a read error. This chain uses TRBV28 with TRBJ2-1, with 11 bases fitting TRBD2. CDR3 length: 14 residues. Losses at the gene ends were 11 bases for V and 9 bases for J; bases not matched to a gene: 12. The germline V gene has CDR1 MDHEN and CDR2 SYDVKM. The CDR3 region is CAGSGSGREGEQFF. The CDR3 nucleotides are TGTGCCGGTAGTGGTAGCGGGAGGGAAGGTGAGCAGTTCTTC. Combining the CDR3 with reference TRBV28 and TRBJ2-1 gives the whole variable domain DVKVTQSSRYLVKRTGEKVFLECVQDMDHENMFWYRQDPGLGLRLIYFSYDVKMKEKGDIPEGYSVSREKKERFSLILESASTNQTSMYLCAGSGSGREGEQFFGPGTRLTVL.

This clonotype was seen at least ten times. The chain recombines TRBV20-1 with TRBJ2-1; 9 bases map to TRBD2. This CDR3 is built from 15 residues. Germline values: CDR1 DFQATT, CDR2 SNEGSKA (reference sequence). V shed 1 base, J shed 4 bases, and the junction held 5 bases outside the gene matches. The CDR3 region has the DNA TGCAGTGCTAGAGGTTCGCGGGAGGGATACAATGAGCAGTTCTTC. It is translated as CSARGSREGYNEQFF.

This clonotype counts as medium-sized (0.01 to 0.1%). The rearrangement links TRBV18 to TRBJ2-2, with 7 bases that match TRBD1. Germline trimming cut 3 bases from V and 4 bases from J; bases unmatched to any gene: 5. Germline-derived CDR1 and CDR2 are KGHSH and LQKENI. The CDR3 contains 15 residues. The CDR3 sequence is CASSPRDSGTGELFF. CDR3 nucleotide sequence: TGTGCCAGCTCACCCCGGGACAGCGGCACCGGGGAGCTGTTTTTT. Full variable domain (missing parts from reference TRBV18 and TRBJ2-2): NAGVMQNPRHLVRRRGQEARLRCSPMKGHSHVYWYRQLPEEGLKFMVYLQKENIIDESGMPKERFSAEFPKEGPSILRIQQVVRGDSAAYFCASSPRDSGTGELFFGEGSRLTVL.

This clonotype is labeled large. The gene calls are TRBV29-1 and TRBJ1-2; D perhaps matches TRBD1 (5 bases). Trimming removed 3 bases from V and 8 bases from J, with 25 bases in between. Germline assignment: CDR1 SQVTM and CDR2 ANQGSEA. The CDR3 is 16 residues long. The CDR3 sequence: CSVEPPGQGFMGGYTF. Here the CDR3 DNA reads TGCAGCGTTGAGCCGCCAGGGCAAGGATTTATGGGCGGCTACACCTTC. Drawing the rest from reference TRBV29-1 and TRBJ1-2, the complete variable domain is SAVISQKPSRDICQRGTSLTIQCQVDSQVTMMFWYRQQPGQSLTLIATANQGSEATYESGFVIDKFPISRPNLTFSTLTVSNMSPEDSSIYLCSVEPPGQGFMGGYTFGSGTRLTVV.

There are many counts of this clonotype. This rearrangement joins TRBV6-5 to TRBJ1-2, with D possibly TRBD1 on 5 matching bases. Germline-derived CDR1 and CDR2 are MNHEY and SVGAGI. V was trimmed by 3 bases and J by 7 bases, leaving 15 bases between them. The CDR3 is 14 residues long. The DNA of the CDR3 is TGTGCCAGCAGTTATCAGGCAGGGTCGGGTGGCTACACCTTC. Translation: CASSYQAGSGGYTF.

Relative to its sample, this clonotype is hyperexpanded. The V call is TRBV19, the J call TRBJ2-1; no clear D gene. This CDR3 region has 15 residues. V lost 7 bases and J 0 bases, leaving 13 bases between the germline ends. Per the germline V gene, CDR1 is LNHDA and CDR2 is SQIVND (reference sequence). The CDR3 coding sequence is TGTGCCAGTACTTTTTCCTCCAACTCCTACAATGAGCAGTTCTTC. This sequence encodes CASTFSSNSYNEQFF.

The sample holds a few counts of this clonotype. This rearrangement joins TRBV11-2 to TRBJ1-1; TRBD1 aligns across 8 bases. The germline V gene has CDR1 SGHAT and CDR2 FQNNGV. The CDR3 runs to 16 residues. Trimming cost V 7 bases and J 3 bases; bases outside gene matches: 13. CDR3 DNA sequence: TGTGCCAGCAACACAGGGGGGGGAGGCAGGCACACTGAAGCTTTCTTT. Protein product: CASNTGGGGRHTEAFF.

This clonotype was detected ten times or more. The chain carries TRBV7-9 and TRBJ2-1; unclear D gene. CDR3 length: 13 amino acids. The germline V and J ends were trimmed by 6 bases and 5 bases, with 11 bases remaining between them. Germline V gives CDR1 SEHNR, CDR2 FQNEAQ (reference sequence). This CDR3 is CASRTQTDNEQFF. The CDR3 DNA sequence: TGTGCCAGCAGGACTCAAACTGACAATGAGCAGTTCTTC.

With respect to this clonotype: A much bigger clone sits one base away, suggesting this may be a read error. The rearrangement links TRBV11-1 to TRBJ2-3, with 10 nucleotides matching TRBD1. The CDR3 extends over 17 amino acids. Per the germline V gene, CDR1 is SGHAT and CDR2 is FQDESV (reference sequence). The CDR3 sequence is CTSSSPTGTGVTDTQYF. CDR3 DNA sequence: TGTACCAGCAGCTCCCCCACCGGGACAGGGGTGACAGATACGCAGTATTTT.

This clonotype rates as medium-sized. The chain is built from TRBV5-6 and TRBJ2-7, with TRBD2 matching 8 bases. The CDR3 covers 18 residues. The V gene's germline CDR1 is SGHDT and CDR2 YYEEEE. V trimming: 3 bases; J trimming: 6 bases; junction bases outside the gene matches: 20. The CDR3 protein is CASSYAVGIIAGRPEQYF. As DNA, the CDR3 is TGTGCCAGCAGCTACGCTGTGGGGATAATAGCGGGAAGGCCCGAGCAGTACTTC.

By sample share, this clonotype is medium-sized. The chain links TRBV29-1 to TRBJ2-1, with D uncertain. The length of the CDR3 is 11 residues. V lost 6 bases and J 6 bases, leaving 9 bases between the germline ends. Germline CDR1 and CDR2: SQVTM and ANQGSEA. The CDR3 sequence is CSVRPSNEQFF. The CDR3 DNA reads TGCAGCGTCAGACCATCCAATGAGCAGTTCTTC.

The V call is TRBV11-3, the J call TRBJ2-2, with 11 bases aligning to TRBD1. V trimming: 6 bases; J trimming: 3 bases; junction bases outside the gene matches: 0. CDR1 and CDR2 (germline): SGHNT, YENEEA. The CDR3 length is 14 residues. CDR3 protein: CASRDRGHTGELFF. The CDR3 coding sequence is TGTGCCAGCAGGGACAGGGGGCACACCGGGGAGCTGTTTTTT.